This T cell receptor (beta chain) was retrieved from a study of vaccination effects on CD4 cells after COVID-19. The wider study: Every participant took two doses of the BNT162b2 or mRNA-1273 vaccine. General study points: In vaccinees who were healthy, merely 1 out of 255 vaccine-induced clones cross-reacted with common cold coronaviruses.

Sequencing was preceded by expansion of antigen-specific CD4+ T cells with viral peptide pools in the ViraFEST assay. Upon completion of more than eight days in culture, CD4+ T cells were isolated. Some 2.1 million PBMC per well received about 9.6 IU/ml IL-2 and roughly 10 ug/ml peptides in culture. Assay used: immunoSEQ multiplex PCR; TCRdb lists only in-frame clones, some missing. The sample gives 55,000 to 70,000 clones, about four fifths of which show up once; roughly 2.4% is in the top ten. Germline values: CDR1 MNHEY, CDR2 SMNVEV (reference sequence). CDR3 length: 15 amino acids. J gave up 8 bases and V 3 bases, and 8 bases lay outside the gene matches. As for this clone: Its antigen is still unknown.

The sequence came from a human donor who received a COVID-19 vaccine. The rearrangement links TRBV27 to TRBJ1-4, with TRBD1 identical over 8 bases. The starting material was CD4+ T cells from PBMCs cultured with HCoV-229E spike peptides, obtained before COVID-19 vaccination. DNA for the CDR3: TGTGCCAGCAGTTTTCTTCAGGGGGCGCGGGAAAAACTGTTTTTT. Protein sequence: CASSFLQGAREKLFF. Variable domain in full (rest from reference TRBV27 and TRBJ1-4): EAQVTQNPRYLITVTGKKLTVTCSQNMNHEYMSWYRQDPGLGLRQIYYSMNVEVTDKGDVPEGYKVSRKEKRNFPLILESPSPNQTSLYFCASSFLQGAREKLFFGSGTQLSVL.